Detailed here is one T cell receptor beta chain. TCRdb's table, derived via immunoSEQ multiplex PCR, lists solely in-frame clones and lacks some. The table has tens of thousands of clones, 85% to 95% seen once; the top ten hold 2.9%. This entry belongs to a study of T cells after somatic rescue of genetic block. Sequenced material: peripheral blood mononuclear cells (PBMCs). The TCR sequence derives from a man in his forties.

Here the CDR3 DNA reads TGTGCCAGCAGCTTAGATGGGAATTCACCCCTCCACTTT. It is translated as CASSLDGNSPLHF. The chain employs TRBV13 and TRBJ1-6; no reliable D call. The CDR3 is 13 amino acids. V dropped 1 base and J dropped 7 bases, with 5 bases sitting between them. Germline V gene data show CDR1 as PRHDT and CDR2 as FYEKMQ (reference sequence).